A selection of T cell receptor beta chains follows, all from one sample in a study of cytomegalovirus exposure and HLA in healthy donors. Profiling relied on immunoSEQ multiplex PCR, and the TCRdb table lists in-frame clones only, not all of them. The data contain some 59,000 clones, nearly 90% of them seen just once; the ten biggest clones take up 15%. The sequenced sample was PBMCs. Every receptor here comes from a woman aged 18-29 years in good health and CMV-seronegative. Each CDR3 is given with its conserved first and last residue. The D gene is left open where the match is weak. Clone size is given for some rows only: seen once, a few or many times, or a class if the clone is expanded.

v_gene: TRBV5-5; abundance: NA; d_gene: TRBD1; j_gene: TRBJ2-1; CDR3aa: CASSLTQGAYNEQFF; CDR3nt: TGTGCCAGCAGCTTGACCCAGGGGGCCTACAATGAGCAGTTCTTC
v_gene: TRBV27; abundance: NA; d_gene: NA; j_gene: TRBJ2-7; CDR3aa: CASSAGTWPLAYYEQYF; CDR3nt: TGTGCCAGCAGTGCAGGTACCTGGCCGCTAGCCTACTACGAGCAGTACTTC
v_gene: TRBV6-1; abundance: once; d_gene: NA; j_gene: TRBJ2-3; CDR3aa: CASSRTFNSDTQYF; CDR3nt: TGTGCCAGCAGTAGGACATTTAACTCAGATACGCAGTATTTT
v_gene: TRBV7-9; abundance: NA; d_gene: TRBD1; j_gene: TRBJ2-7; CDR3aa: CASSYRTGTGQYF; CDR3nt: TGTGCCAGCAGCTATCGGACAGGCACCGGGCAGTACTTC
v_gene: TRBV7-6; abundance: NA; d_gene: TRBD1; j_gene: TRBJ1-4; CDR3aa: CASRQGVATNEKLFF; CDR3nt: TGTGCCAGCAGGCAGGGGGTGGCAACTAATGAAAAACTGTTTTTT
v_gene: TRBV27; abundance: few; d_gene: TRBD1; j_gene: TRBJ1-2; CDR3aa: CASSPQGAGGYTF; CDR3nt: TGTGCCAGCAGTCCCCAGGGGGCCGGAGGCTACACCTTC
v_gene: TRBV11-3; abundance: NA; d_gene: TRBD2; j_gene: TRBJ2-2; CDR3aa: CASSPSGANTGELFF; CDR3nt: TGTGCCAGCAGCCCCAGCGGGGCCAACACCGGGGAGCTGTTTTTT
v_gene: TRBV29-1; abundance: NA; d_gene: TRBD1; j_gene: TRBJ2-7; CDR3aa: CSVVTGTGGYEQYF; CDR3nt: TGCAGCGTCGTTACCGGGACAGGGGGATACGAGCAGTACTTC
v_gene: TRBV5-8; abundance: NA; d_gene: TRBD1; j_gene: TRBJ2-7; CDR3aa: CASSLLQGYEQYF; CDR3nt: TGTGCCAGCAGCTTGCTACAGGGGTACGAGCAGTACTTC
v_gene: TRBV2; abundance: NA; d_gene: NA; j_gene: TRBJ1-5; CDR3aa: CASSAQTPYSNQPQHF; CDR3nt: TGTGCCAGCAGTGCCCAGACACCCTATAGCAATCAGCCCCAGCATTTT
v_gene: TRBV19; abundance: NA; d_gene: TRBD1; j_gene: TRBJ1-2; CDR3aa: CASSPHSSDRLRRGYTF; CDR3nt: TGTGCCAGTAGTCCACATTCCTCGGACAGGCTCCGGCGTGGCTACACCTTC
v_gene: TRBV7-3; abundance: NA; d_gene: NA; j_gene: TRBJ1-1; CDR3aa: CASSPRRDTEAFF; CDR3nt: TGTGCCAGCAGCCCCCGGCGGGACACTGAAGCTTTCTTT
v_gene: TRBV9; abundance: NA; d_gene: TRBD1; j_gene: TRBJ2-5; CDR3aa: CASSRVQGAGETQYF; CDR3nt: TGTGCCAGCAGCAGAGTACAGGGGGCAGGGGAGACCCAGTACTTC
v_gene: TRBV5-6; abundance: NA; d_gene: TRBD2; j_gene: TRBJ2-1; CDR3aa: CASSPTSGRALPYNEQFF; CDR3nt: TGTGCCAGCAGCCCGACTAGCGGGAGGGCCCTCCCCTACAATGAGCAGTTCTTC
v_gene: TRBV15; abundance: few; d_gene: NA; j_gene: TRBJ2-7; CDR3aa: CATSTGVQGRQYF; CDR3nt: TGTGCCACCAGCACTGGGGTACAGGGTAGGCAGTACTTC
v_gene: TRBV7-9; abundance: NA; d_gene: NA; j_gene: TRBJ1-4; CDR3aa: CASSLEQNEKLFF; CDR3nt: TGTGCCAGCAGCTTAGAACAAAATGAAAAACTGTTTTTT
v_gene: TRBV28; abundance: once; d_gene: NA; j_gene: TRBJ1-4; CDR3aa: CASSEALLGNEKLFF; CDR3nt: TGTGCCAGCAGTGAGGCCCTTTTGGGTAATGAAAAACTGTTTTTT
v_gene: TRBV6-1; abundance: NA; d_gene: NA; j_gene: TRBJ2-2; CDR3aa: CASSVQGIGTGELFF; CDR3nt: TGTGCCAGCAGTGTACAGGGAATCGGAACCGGGGAGCTGTTTTTT
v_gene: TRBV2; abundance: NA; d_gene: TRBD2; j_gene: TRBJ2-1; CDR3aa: CASPKKGSGAKQFF; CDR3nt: TGTGCCAGCCCAAAAAAGGGTAGCGGGGCGAAGCAGTTCTTC
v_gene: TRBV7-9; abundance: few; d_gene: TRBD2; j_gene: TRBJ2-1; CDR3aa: CASSPRLAGVLQNNEQFF; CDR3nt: TGTGCCAGCAGCCCTAGACTAGCGGGAGTCCTCCAAAACAATGAGCAGTTCTTC
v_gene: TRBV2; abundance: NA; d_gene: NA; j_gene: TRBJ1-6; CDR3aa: CASSRDTNSPLHF; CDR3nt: TGTGCCAGCTCCCGGGACACCAATTCACCCCTCCACTTT
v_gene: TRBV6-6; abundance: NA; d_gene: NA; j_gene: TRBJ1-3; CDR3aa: CASSYAGNSGNTIYF; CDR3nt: TGTGCCAGCAGTTATGCGGGGAACTCTGGAAACACCATATATTTT
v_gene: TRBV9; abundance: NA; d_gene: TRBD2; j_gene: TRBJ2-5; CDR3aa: CASSQLAGPPGETQYF; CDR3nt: TGTGCCAGCAGCCAGCTAGCGGGACCCCCGGGAGAGACCCAGTACTTC
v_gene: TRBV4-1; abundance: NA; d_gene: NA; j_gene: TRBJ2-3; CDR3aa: CASSQVGSGGLTDTQYF; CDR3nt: TGCGCCAGCAGCCAAGTGGGCTCAGGAGGGCTCACAGATACGCAGTATTTT
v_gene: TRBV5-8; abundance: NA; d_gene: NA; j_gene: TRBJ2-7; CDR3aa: CASSLGEVYEQYF; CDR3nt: TGTGCCAGCAGCTTGGGGGAGGTGTACGAGCAGTACTTC
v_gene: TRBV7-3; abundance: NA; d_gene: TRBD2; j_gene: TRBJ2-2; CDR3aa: CASSPRGGAGELFF; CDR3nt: TGTGCCAGCAGCCCCCGCGGGGGGGCCGGGGAGCTGTTTTTT